This T cell receptor (beta chain) originates from a study of cytomegalovirus exposure and HLA in healthy donors. The PCR used 60 Vbeta and 13 Jbeta primers. Here immunoSEQ multiplex PCR was the method, and the copy in TCRdb shows in-frame clones only, minus some. The sample has 100,000 to 150,000 clones; 65% to 85% are singletons. Study-level findings and limits: Generally TCR sequences proved uncommon, though certain public TCRs appeared in numerous donors. Analysis performed later showed TCR beta chains linked to HLA being more clonally expanded than equally common others. Some segments of the V type, notably TRBV6-2 and TRBV6-3, were excluded as indistinguishable. In an earlier analysis, most TCR beta V segments were productive about 87% or about 30% of the time.

Trimming left V 4 bases short and J 11 bases short, with 14 bases between. Looked up from germline, CDR1 is LNHDA and CDR2 is SQIVND (reference sequence). This CDR3 comprises 12 residues. About this clone: Its antigen is still unknown.

The clonotype comes from a man in his fifties or sixties in good health and CMV-seronegative. Sequencing was performed on PBMCs. The chain recombines TRBV19 with TRBJ1-1; no clear D. The CDR3 DNA follows: TGTGCCAGTAGTACTGGACTGGGAGCGGCTTTCTTT. This sequence encodes CASSTGLGAAFF. The full variable domain, completed using reference TRBV19 and TRBJ1-1, is DGGITQSPKYLFRKEGQNVTLSCEQNLNHDAMYWYRQDPGQGLRLIYYSQIVNDFQKGDIAEGYSVSREKKESFPLTVTSAQKNPTAFYLCASSTGLGAAFFGQGTRLTVV.